The sequence of this T cell receptor (beta chain) was determined in a study of human T cells and chemical hapten exposure. This CDR3 has 17 residues. Germline CDR1 reads DFQATT; CDR2 reads SNEGSKA (reference sequence). V trimming: 1 base; J trimming: 5 bases; junction bases outside the gene matches: 14. Noted time point: patch test 1, 2 weeks after DPC sensitization. The treatment: therapeutic diphenylcyclopropenone sensitization with weekly scalp DPC. Study observations and caveats: With alopecia, donors may have immune responses unlike healthy people's. Expanded TCR counts at PT1 went up together with patch test score, a positive correlation.

This clonotype appeared many times. Its antigen is undetermined. TCRdb ran MiXCR on the RACE reads and lists one entry per CDR3 protein. Among some 400,000 distinct CDR3 sequences listed, roughly 4.8% were seen once. The sample in question was whole blood, obtained in connection with sensitization to the hapten diphenylcyclopropenone (DPC). V is TRBV20-1 and J is TRBJ2-3; 8 positions match TRBD2. This TCR came from a woman in her forties or fifties with alopecia areata. Some clones in this sample may be carry-over from other donors' samples. The DNA for the CDR3 is TGCAGTGCTAGAGCCCCCGCCCGGGAGGGCCTACGAGATACGCAGTATTTT. Translation gives CSARAPAREGLRDTQYF.